This T cell receptor beta chain originates from a study of cytomegalovirus exposure and HLA in healthy donors. The PCR used 60 Vbeta and 13 Jbeta primers. Authors' methods: Unique TCR beta chains numbered roughly 80 million in a later analysis, with about 9.9 million shared. The data were produced by immunoSEQ multiplex PCR, yet TCRdb's version contains in-frame clones alone and is incomplete. The V and J calls and clone size come from that table; D and trimming were worked out from the DNA. The table includes under 140,000 clones, approximately 79% detected once. The trim removed 6 bases at V and 9 bases at J, leaving 9 bases unmatched. Germline-derived CDR1 and CDR2 are WNHNN and SYGVQD (reference sequence). This CDR3 is 13 amino acids long.

The chain joins TRBV10-1 to TRBJ2-7, with 9 bases matching TRBD2. The TCR sequence derives from a man aged 25 to 40 in good health and CMV-seropositive. The material sequenced was PBMCs. The CDR3 here is CASSTTSGGRQYF. In DNA form, the CDR3 reads TGCGCCAGCAGCACGACTAGCGGAGGTCGGCAGTACTTC.